The clone carrying this T cell receptor beta chain was found once. The source of the sample is a study of blood T cell dynamics during melanoma immunotherapy. Germline V lookup: CDR1 MDHEN, CDR2 SYDVKM. The V end was cut by 5 bases, the J end by 6 bases, with 8 bases between. This CDR3 comprises 11 residues. Measured with immunoSEQ multiplex PCR; TCRdb has only the in-frame clones, and not every one. Here the sample spans roughly 13,000 clones, under 95% being singletons. Time point of the sample: pre-treatment baseline. The chain uses TRBV28 and TRBJ2-7, with a weak D call TRBD1 (6 bases). The sequencing here drew on effector memory CD8+ T cells from blood, taken from a patient treated with checkpoint blockade. The sequence was obtained from a human donor with melanoma. The CDR3 region is CASSTGSEQYF. The CDR3 coding sequence is TGTGCCAGCAGTACAGGGTCCGAGCAGTACTTC.